This is a list of T cell receptor beta chains from one sample in a study of cytomegalovirus exposure and HLA in healthy donors. Sequencing was performed with immunoSEQ multiplex PCR; in TCRdb, only in-frame clones are kept and a portion is missing. This table has over 150,000 clones, approximately 71% appearing once. The sequenced sample consisted of PBMCs. The receptors originated from a man in his fifties in good health and CMV-seronegative. The CDR3 runs from the conserved cysteine through the conserved F or W. The D gene is left open where the match is weak. Rows may omit the clone size; those that give it use once, few, many or a size class.

d_call	v_call	j_call	clone_size	cdr3_nt	cdr3_aa
.	TRBV5-1	TRBJ2-6	.	TGCGCCAGCAGCGGGCAGCCGTCGTCTGGGGCCAACGTCCTGACTTTC	CASSGQPSSGANVLTF
.	TRBV5-6	TRBJ2-3	.	TGTGCCAGCAGCTTGTCCCTCAACAGGGGCACAGATACGCAGTATTTT	CASSLSLNRGTDTQYF
.	TRBV6-1	TRBJ1-1	.	TGTGCCAGCATTCTCTATGAAGCTTTCTTT	CASILYEAFF
TRBD1	TRBV19	TRBJ1-1	.	TGTGCCAGTAGCCCGTCGGACAGGAAATTTGAAGCTTTCTTT	CASSPSDRKFEAFF
.	TRBV4-1	TRBJ2-7	.	TGCGCCAGCAGCCCCGAGGCGGGGGCCACCTACGAGCAGTACTTC	CASSPEAGATYEQYF
.	TRBV10-2	TRBJ1-1	few	TGCGCCAGCAGGGGAGAGTTGGTCACTGAAGCTTTCTTT	CASRGELVTEAFF
.	TRBV11-2	TRBJ2-3	.	TGTGCCAGCTGGGACACATTCACAGATACGCAGTATTTT	CASWDTFTDTQYF
TRBD2	TRBV6-5	TRBJ2-2	.	TGTGCCAGCAAGGGAATAGCGGGGGGAACCAGGGAGCTGTTTTTT	CASKGIAGGTRELFF
TRBD1	TRBV7-9	TRBJ1-5	.	TGTGCCAGCAGCCGGATTGTTGGGACAGGGGAGGGCAATCAGCCCCAGCATTTT	CASSRIVGTGEGNQPQHF
.	TRBV4-2	TRBJ1-6	.	TGTGCCAGCAGCCAAGATCCTGGACTAAATAATTCACCCCTCCACTTT	CASSQDPGLNNSPLHF
TRBD1	TRBV5-5	TRBJ2-7	.	TGTGCCAGCAGCTGGGGACAGGACTACGAGCAGTACTTC	CASSWGQDYEQYF
TRBD1	TRBV4-1	TRBJ1-1	.	TGCGCCATCCCGGGACAGACTGAAGCTTTCTTT	CAIPGQTEAFF
.	TRBV5-1	TRBJ1-1	.	TGCGCCAGCAGCTTGGAATTCCAGAACACTGAAGCTTTCTTT	CASSLEFQNTEAFF
TRBD1	TRBV10-1	TRBJ1-6	.	TGCGCCAGCAGTGAGCTGACAGGGGGTAATTCACCCCTCCACTTT	CASSELTGGNSPLHF
.	TRBV7-6	TRBJ2-5	few	TGTGCCAGCAGCCCCCGACTGGGAGAGACCCAGTACTTC	CASSPRLGETQYF
TRBD1	TRBV5-1	TRBJ2-1	.	TGCGCCAGCAGCTTTGGACAGGGGGACAGGAATGAGCAGTTCTTC	CASSFGQGDRNEQFF
TRBD1	TRBV6-5	TRBJ2-7	.	TGTGCCAGCAGTTCCCCGGGACAGGGGTATTACGAGCAGTACTTC	CASSSPGQGYYEQYF
.	TRBV28	TRBJ1-2	.	TGTGCCAGCCACCGCGGGGGATCAACAATCTACGGCTACACCTTC	CASHRGGSTIYGYTF
.	TRBV7-3	TRBJ1-2	.	TGTGCCAGCAGCCCCGACAGGAACTATGGCTACACCTTC	CASSPDRNYGYTF
.	TRBV4-1	TRBJ2-7	few	TGCGCCAGCAGCCAAGTCAGGGCTCCCGAGCAGTACTTC	CASSQVRAPEQYF
TRBD1	TRBV19	TRBJ2-7	.	TGTGCCAGTAGTATAGGACAGGGGGTACCTACCTACGAGCAGTACTTC	CASSIGQGVPTYEQYF
.	TRBV11-2	TRBJ1-1	.	TGTGCCAGCTTGTTGAGGGTGATCGGCACTGAAGCTTTCTTT	CASLLRVIGTEAFF
.	TRBV2	TRBJ2-3	few	TGTGCCAGCAACGGGGGGCTGGTTACGCAGTATTTT	CASNGGLVTQYF